This T cell receptor (beta chain) was documented in a study of blood T cell repertoires in COVID-19. Study processing details: Amplification from reference gene primers served as the basis for estimated nucleated cell counts. Using immunoSEQ multiplex PCR, the repertoire was profiled, and TCRdb retains in-frame clones only, with some absent. D and trimming come from the DNA, and the V and J calls and clone size come from that table. The data contain fewer than 300,000 clones, 85% of them singletons. The CDR3 is made up of 14 amino acids. Germline CDR1 GTSNPN, CDR2 SVGIG (reference sequence). Trimming at V came to 3 bases and at J to 8 bases, leaving 10 bases not matched to a gene. Participant-given clinical history determined each cohort assignment.

Sequencing was done on a sample of PBMCs or T cells enriched from blood (not recorded which). The TCR comes from a woman in her fifties or sixties who had recovered from COVID-19. V gene TRBV30 combines with J gene TRBJ1-2, with 9 bases identical to TRBD1. The CDR3 sequence is CAWSKNRGRGGYTF. The DNA for the CDR3 is TGTGCCTGGAGCAAGAACAGGGGGCGCGGGGGCTACACCTTC. Using reference TRBV30 and TRBJ1-2 for the parts outside the CDR3, the full variable domain is SQTIHQWPATLVQPVGSPLSLECTVEGTSNPNLYWYRQAAGRGLQLLFYSVGIGQISSEVPQNLSASRPQDRQFILSSKKLLLSDSGFYLCAWSKNRGRGGYTFGSGTRLTVV.